One and the same sample provided the 26 T cell receptor beta chains below, sequenced in a study of blood T cell repertoires in COVID-19. Clones were read by immunoSEQ multiplex PCR, and TCRdb kept only the in-frame ones, dropping some. The sample holds a few hundred thousand clones, 90% to 95% seen once. Sequenced: PBMCs or T cells enriched from blood (not recorded which). The receptor set was obtained from a woman in her 40s who had been exposed to COVID-19.

The chain is built from TRBV5-1 and TRBJ2-3, with 8 bases lining up with TRBD1. This CDR3 is 18 amino acids long. With 3 bases clipped from V and 0 bases from J, the junction kept 12 bases outside the gene matches. Germline lookup yields CDR1 SGHRS and CDR2 YFSETQ. Here the CDR3 DNA reads TGCGCCAGCAGCTCAATACCCGGGACAGGAACTAGCACAGATACGCAGTATTTT. Its protein product is CASSSIPGTGTSTDTQYF.

This clone has just one count. The genes are TRBV6-5 and TRBJ1-5; D is unresolved. The CDR3 runs to 13 residues. The V gene lost 5 bases and the J gene lost 6 bases, with 11 bases spanning the gap. CDR1 and CDR2 (germline): MNHEY, SVGAGI. The CDR3 reads CASSRREGQPQHF. The CDR3 bases are TGTGCCAGCAGTCGGAGGGAGGGTCAGCCCCAGCATTTT.

A few counts support this clone. The chain has TRBV5-1 and TRBJ2-7, with 11 bases matching TRBD2. Germline trimming cut 4 bases from V and 2 bases from J; bases unmatched to any gene: 8. The CDR3 covers 16 residues. Germline V gene data show CDR1 as SGHRS and CDR2 as YFSETQ. Here the CDR3 reads CASSVGGSGRAYEQYF. The CDR3 DNA reads as TGCGCCAGCAGCGTAGGGGGTAGCGGGAGGGCCTACGAGCAGTACTTC.

The chain joins TRBV7-8 to TRBJ2-3, with a tentative D call TRBD1 (6 bases). The V end was cut by 4 bases, the J end by 2 bases, with 22 bases between. The germline gives CDR1 SGHVS, CDR2 FQNEAQ. CDR3 size: 18 residues. The CDR3 here is CASSSGEIQGINTDTQYF. DNA for the CDR3: TGTGCCAGCAGCTCGGGTGAAATACAGGGTATCAACACAGATACGCAGTATTTT. The variable domain in full, completed from reference TRBV7-8 and TRBJ2-3, reads GAGVSQSPRYKVAKRGQDVALRCDPISGHVSLFWYQQALGQGPEFLTYFQNEAQLDKSGLPSDRFFAERPEGSVSTLKIQRTQQEDSAVYLCASSSGEIQGINTDTQYFGPGTRLTVL.

The chain recombines TRBV9 with TRBJ2-7, with D maybe TRBD2 (6 bases). The CDR3 has 15 amino acids. Germline lookup yields CDR1 SGDLS and CDR2 YYNGEE. V dropped 0 bases and J dropped 3 bases, with 13 bases sitting between them. CDR3 amino acids: CASSVGGGAGYEQYF. CDR3 DNA sequence: TGTGCCAGCAGCGTAGGTGGGGGAGCGGGCTACGAGCAGTACTTC. The variable domain in full, with the rest retrieved from reference TRBV9 and TRBJ2-7, is DSGVTQTPKHLITATGQRVTLRCSPRSGDLSVYWYQQSLDQGLQFLIQYYNGEERAKGNILERFSAQQFPDLHSELNLSSLELGDSALYFCASSVGGGAGYEQYFGPGTRLTVT.

This chain uses TRBV19 with TRBJ1-5, with a possible D match to TRBD1 (6 bases). The CDR3 has 15 residues. Per germline, CDR1 LNHDA and CDR2 SQIVND (reference sequence). V dropped 6 bases and J dropped 6 bases, with 18 bases sitting between them. The CDR3 loop reads CASRLQGIGSQPQHF. DNA of the CDR3: TGTGCCAGTAGGTTACAGGGTATAGGTAGTCAGCCCCAGCATTTT.

CDR3 region: CAWAPGQLTGYTF. CDR3 coding DNA: TGTGCCTGGGCCCCGGGACAGCTAACGGGCTACACCTTC. V usage is TRBV30 and J usage is TRBJ1-2; 7 bases agree with TRBD1. With 5 bases clipped from V and 8 bases from J, the junction kept 11 bases outside the gene matches. This CDR3 contains 13 residues. The germline CDR1 and CDR2 sequences are GTSNPN and SVGIG (reference sequence).

This clone was observed once. The J gene is TRBJ1-3, the V gene TRBV30, with 7 bases matching TRBD1. The CDR3 is made up of 13 amino acids. In germline, CDR1 is GTSNPN, CDR2 SVGIG (reference sequence). The V segment lost 3 bases and the J segment 7 bases; nucleotides outside the gene matches: 6. The CDR3 DNA follows: TGTGCCTGGAGCTCAGGGGGTTTCAACACCATATATTTT. Translating gives CAWSSGGFNTIYF.

This clone appeared a single time. V is TRBV10-1 and J is TRBJ1-3; 7 bases line up with TRBD1. CDR1 WNHNN and CDR2 SYGVQD come from the germline V gene (reference sequence). J was trimmed by 3 bases and V by 3 bases; bases with no gene match: 11. The CDR3 is 17 amino acids. This CDR3 reads CASSDGTALKNGNTIYF. CDR3 nucleotides: TGCGCCAGCAGTGACGGGACAGCACTCAAGAATGGAAACACCATATATTTT.

The chain combines TRBV20-1 with TRBJ1-4; a weak D match, TRBD1 (5 bases). The CDR3 covers 13 residues. Trimming pared 3 bases from V and 6 bases from J, leaving 11 bases between. The germline CDR1 and CDR2 sequences are DFQATT and SNEGSKA (reference sequence). CDR3 in DNA: TGCAGTGCTAGTGGGCCGGGGGATGAAAAACTGTTTTTT. The encoded protein is CSASGPGDEKLFF.

The V call is TRBV5-1, the J call TRBJ1-2; a possible D gene is TRBD1 (5 bases). The germline V and J ends were trimmed by 6 bases and 0 bases, with 12 bases remaining between them. Germline-derived CDR1 and CDR2 are SGHRS and YFSETQ. This CDR3 region has 14 residues. This CDR3 is CASTPGVANYGYTF. CDR3 DNA sequence: TGCGCCAGCACCCCGGGGGTAGCTAACTATGGCTACACCTTC. The full variable domain, completed using reference TRBV5-1 and TRBJ1-2, is KAGVTQTPRYLIKTRGQQVTLSCSPISGHRSVSWYQQTPGQGLQFLFEYFSETQRNKGNFPGRFSGRQFSNSRSEMNVSTLELGDSALYLCASTPGVANYGYTFGSGTRLTVV.

J is TRBJ1-2 and V is TRBV12-3 or TRBV12-4; no reliable D call. V dropped 2 bases and J dropped 4 bases, with 8 bases sitting between them. The CDR3 is 13 residues long. In DNA form, the CDR3 reads TGTGCCAGCAGTTTATGGCCAGTCTATGGCTACACCTTC. Translated, it gives CASSLWPVYGYTF.

The rearrangement joins TRBV2 to TRBJ2-1; D is uncertain. Trimming took off 7 bases at V and 0 bases at J, with 7 bases between the two ends. This CDR3 spans 13 amino acids. Germline-derived CDR1 and CDR2 are SNHLY and FYNNEI. The DNA of the CDR3 is TGTGCCAGCATTTTTCGCTCCTACAATGAGCAGTTCTTC. This encodes CASIFRSYNEQFF. The full variable domain, with the rest looked up from reference TRBV2 and TRBJ2-1, is EPEVTQTPSHQVTQMGQEVILRCVPISNHLYFYWYRQILGQKVEFLVSFYNNEISEKSEIFDDQFSVERPDGSNFTLKIRSTKLEDSAMYFCASIFRSYNEQFFGPGTRLTVL.

This clone has just one count. This chain connects TRBV7-2 to TRBJ1-3; D is ambiguous. The V gene's germline CDR1 is SGHTA and CDR2 FQGNSA. The CDR3 sequence is 16 residues long. The V end lost 0 bases, the J end lost 2 bases, and 11 bases lay between the germline ends. In nucleotides, the CDR3 is TGTGCCAGCAGCTTAGCGCTCGTGGGCACTGGAAACACCATATATTTT. This encodes CASSLALVGTGNTIYF.

V and J are TRBV12-3 or TRBV12-4 and TRBJ1-5, with a tentative D call TRBD1 (6 bases). The V end lost 5 bases, the J end lost 3 bases, and 8 bases lay between the germline ends. The CDR3 is 13 amino acids. This CDR3 is CASSTGNNQPQHF. The CDR3 DNA reads TGTGCCAGCAGTACAGGGAACAATCAGCCCCAGCATTTT.

The rearrangement joins TRBV5-1 to TRBJ1-1, with 8 bases fitting TRBD1. Trimming cost V 4 bases and J 3 bases; bases outside gene matches: 8. The CDR3 loop spans 15 amino acids. CDR1 is SGHRS and CDR2 is YFSETQ in the germline V gene. Here the CDR3 reads CASSARTGSYTEAFF. CDR3 nucleotide sequence: TGCGCCAGCAGCGCCAGGACAGGGTCCTACACTGAAGCTTTCTTT.

This chain joins TRBV2 and TRBJ2-7; 11 bases are shared with TRBD2. This CDR3 comprises 14 residues. Germline values: CDR1 SNHLY, CDR2 FYNNEI. Trimming at V came to 7 bases and at J to 7 bases, leaving 9 bases not matched to a gene. The CDR3 DNA reads TGTGCCAGCAAGCTAGCGGGAGGACGCCCAGAGCAGTACTTC. It yields the protein CASKLAGGRPEQYF.

This chain connects TRBV12-5 to TRBJ1-3, with 7 bases that match TRBD1. This CDR3 region has 22 residues. The V gene end was trimmed by 0 bases and the J gene end by 2 bases; junction bases not matched to a gene: 22. Germline CDR1 is LGHNT and CDR2 is FRNRAP. The CDR3 reads CASGLVTGQDLNTFGTGNTIYF. CDR3 DNA sequence: TGTGCTAGTGGTTTGGTAACTGGACAGGATCTTAATACCTTTGGGACTGGAAACACCATATATTTT.

J is TRBJ1-1 and V is TRBV18; 9 bases agree with TRBD1. The germline CDR1 and CDR2 sequences are KGHSH and LQKENI. This CDR3 has 15 amino acids. V lost 4 bases, J lost 3 bases, and 6 bases stayed unmatched. CDR3 DNA sequence: TGTGCCAGCTCACGCTACCGGGACAGGGACACTGAAGCTTTCTTT. This gives the protein CASSRYRDRDTEAFF.

As for this clone: One junction end does not reproduce the germline sequence, and a read error may be involved. V usage is TRBV7-7 and J usage is TRBJ2-1; D is ambiguous. The CDR3 runs 13 residues. The germline V gene has CDR1 SSHAT and CDR2 FNYEAQ (reference sequence). CDR3 protein: CASSLGVGNEQFF. CDR3 DNA: TGTGCTAGCAGCTTAGGAGTCGGGAATGAGCAGTTCTTC.

This clone showed up just a few times. V and J are TRBV2 and TRBJ2-2; tentative D call: TRBD1 (6 bases). V dropped 5 bases and J dropped 4 bases, with 17 bases sitting between them. The V gene's germline CDR1 is SNHLY and CDR2 FYNNEI. The CDR3 spans 16 residues. For the CDR3, the DNA is TGTGCCAGCAGTACCCCGGGACAAAAATTCACCGGGGAGCTGTTTTTT. Its protein product is CASSTPGQKFTGELFF. Using reference TRBV2 and TRBJ2-2 for the parts outside the CDR3, the full variable domain is EPEVTQTPSHQVTQMGQEVILRCVPISNHLYFYWYRQILGQKVEFLVSFYNNEISEKSEIFDDQFSVERPDGSNFTLKIRSTKLEDSAMYFCASSTPGQKFTGELFFGEGSRLTVL.

CDR3 sequence: CAWSGGGGASNQPQHF. The CDR3 DNA reads as TGTGCCTGGAGCGGAGGGGGCGGCGCGAGCAATCAGCCCCAGCATTTT. The rearrangement uses TRBV30 and TRBJ1-5; TRBD1 matches at 7 bases. The CDR3 has 16 residues. The germline V gene encodes CDR1 GTSNPN and CDR2 SVGIG (reference sequence). Unmatched junction bases numbered 9, after V lost 3 bases and J lost 1 base.

This clone was observed once. The genes are TRBV5-1 and TRBJ1-4; D gene uncertain. The CDR3 length is 17 residues. Germline V gene lookup returns CDR1 SGHRS and CDR2 YFSETQ. The V end was cut by 4 bases, the J end by 0 bases, with 16 bases between. The CDR3 sequence: CASSPGNRLATNEKLFF. The CDR3 region has the DNA TGCGCCAGCAGCCCCGGGAACAGACTTGCAACTAATGAAAAACTGTTTTTT.

The chain couples TRBV7-9 to TRBJ2-7, with 8 bases matching TRBD2. The V gene's germline CDR1 is SEHNR and CDR2 FQNEAQ (reference sequence). With 2 bases clipped from V and 6 bases from J, the junction kept 9 bases outside the gene matches. The length of the CDR3 is 15 residues. Here the CDR3 DNA reads TGTGCCAGCAGCTTATCGGGGGGGCTCATGACCGAGCAGTACTTC. This gives the protein CASSLSGGLMTEQYF.

The chain joins TRBV7-6 to TRBJ2-5, with D perhaps TRBD2 (7 bases). V was shortened by 8 bases and J by 4 bases, with 11 bases between the two germline ends. This CDR3 spans 12 amino acids. Per germline, CDR1 SGHVS and CDR2 FNYEAQ. The CDR3 reads CASGGARETQYF. For the CDR3, the DNA is TGTGCCAGCGGGGGGGCCAGAGAGACCCAGTACTTC.

The V gene is TRBV29-1, the J gene TRBJ2-1, with 15 bases fitting TRBD2. This CDR3 region has 17 residues. Germline V gene data show CDR1 as SQVTM and CDR2 as ANQGSEA. V dropped 1 base and J dropped 8; count of bases not matched to a gene: 9. CDR3 coding DNA: TGCAGCGTTGAAGTGTGGACTAGCGGGAGGGCCGGGGATGAGCAGTTCTTC. It is translated as CSVEVWTSGRAGDEQFF.